This passage covers 13 T cell receptor beta chains from one sample sequenced in a study of cytomegalovirus exposure and HLA in healthy donors. The PCR had 60 Vbeta and 13 Jbeta primers. The assay was immunoSEQ multiplex PCR, and TCRdb's table has in-frame clones only and misses some. This sample's table has approximately 120,000 clones. Material: PBMCs. These receptors came from a man aged 18 to 30 in good health and CMV-seronegative.

The V gene is TRBV6-5, the J gene TRBJ2-7; 7 positions agree with TRBD1. V dropped 0 bases and J dropped 4; count of bases not matched to a gene: 9. This CDR3 has 16 residues. Germline V gene data show CDR1 as MNHEY and CDR2 as SVGAGI. The CDR3 region has the DNA TGTGCCAGCAGTTACTCGAGTGGACAGGAGATATACGAGCAGTACTTC. Its translation is CASSYSSGQEIYEQYF.

This chain joins TRBV29-1 and TRBJ1-1; 8 nucleotides match TRBD1. Losses at the gene ends were 8 bases for V and 3 bases for J; bases not matched to a gene: 11. The germline CDR1 and CDR2 sequences are SQVTM and ANQGSEA. The CDR3 consists of 14 residues. CDR3 nucleotide sequence: TGCAGCAGTAGCAGGGGGCAAAGGGACACTGAAGCTTTCTTT. This encodes CSSSRGQRDTEAFF.

This chain joins TRBV5-1 and TRBJ1-1; TRBD1 agrees at 10 bases. With 5 bases clipped from V and 2 bases from J, the junction kept 6 bases outside the gene matches. This CDR3 is built from 15 residues. Germline V gives CDR1 SGHRS, CDR2 YFSETQ. The CDR3 DNA follows: TGCGCCAGCAGTCTCGGGGACAGGGGTAACACTGAAGCTTTCTTT. It yields the protein CASSLGDRGNTEAFF. Variable domain in full (rest from reference TRBV5-1 and TRBJ1-1): KAGVTQTPRYLIKTRGQQVTLSCSPISGHRSVSWYQQTPGQGLQFLFEYFSETQRNKGNFPGRFSGRQFSNSRSEMNVSTLELGDSALYLCASSLGDRGNTEAFFGQGTRLTVV.

The V gene is TRBV2, the J gene TRBJ1-1; a possible D gene is TRBD1 (5 bases). CDR3 size: 13 residues. The V end was cut by 11 bases, the J end by 10 bases, with 23 bases between. From germline, CDR1 is SNHLY and CDR2 FYNNEI. The CDR3 reads CASRDYTGIPAFF. CDR3 DNA: TGTGCCTCCCGGGACTATACCGGGATCCCAGCTTTCTTT.

This sequence joins TRBV28 and TRBJ2-7, with 10 bases matching TRBD2. There are 15 residues in the CDR3. The germline V gene has CDR1 MDHEN and CDR2 SYDVKM. Trimming cost V 4 bases and J 4 bases; bases outside gene matches: 7. The CDR3 protein is CASSSPSSGSYEQYF. DNA for the CDR3: TGTGCCAGCAGTTCTCCCTCTAGCGGGAGTTACGAGCAGTACTTC.

V and J are TRBV2 and TRBJ1-2, with TRBD1 matching over 7 bases. The germline V gene has CDR1 SNHLY and CDR2 FYNNEI. After removal of 6 bases from V and 2 bases from J, the junction contained 3 bases not matched to a gene. This CDR3 contains 13 residues. CDR3 DNA: TGTGCCAGCAGCTCGGGACAGAACTATGGCTACACCTTC. It is translated as CASSSGQNYGYTF. Full variable domain (outside the CDR3, taken from reference TRBV2 and TRBJ1-2): EPEVTQTPSHQVTQMGQEVILRCVPISNHLYFYWYRQILGQKVEFLVSFYNNEISEKSEIFDDQFSVERPDGSNFTLKIRSTKLEDSAMYFCASSSGQNYGYTFGSGTRLTVV.

The rearrangement uses TRBV4-2 and TRBJ2-1; 7 bases align to TRBD2. Germline CDR1 reads LGHNA; CDR2 reads YNFKEQ. Trimming removed 0 bases from V and 2 bases from J; junction bases left unmatched: 7. The CDR3 length is 17 residues. CDR3 DNA sequence: TGTGCCAGCAGCCAAGATTTTCGGACTAGAGCCTACAATGAGCAGTTCTTC. It translates to CASSQDFRTRAYNEQFF.

The rearrangement links TRBV6-4 to TRBJ1-5; the D is unclear. The CDR3 is made up of 14 amino acids. Germline-derived CDR1 and CDR2 are MRHNA and SNTAGT. Trimming took 2 bases from V and 0 from J, leaving 5 bases between them. CDR3 loop: CASSDAGSNQPQHF. The CDR3 DNA reads as TGTGCCAGCAGTGACGCAGGTAGCAATCAGCCCCAGCATTTT.

The chain links TRBV19 to TRBJ2-5; tentatively, D is TRBD1 (5 bases). The germline gives CDR1 LNHDA, CDR2 SQIVND (reference sequence). This CDR3 comprises 14 residues. V lost 2 bases, J lost 5 bases, and 12 bases lay in between. The CDR3 bases are TGTGCCAGTAGTATAACCAGGGATGGGGAGACCCAGTACTTC. Protein sequence: CASSITRDGETQYF. Complete variable domain (other parts from reference TRBV19 and TRBJ2-5): DGGITQSPKYLFRKEGQNVTLSCEQNLNHDAMYWYRQDPGQGLRLIYYSQIVNDFQKGDIAEGYSVSREKKESFPLTVTSAQKNPTAFYLCASSITRDGETQYFGPGTRLLVL.

For this clone: Other DNA sequences in the sample encode the same CDR3. The J gene is TRBJ2-1, the V gene TRBV25-1; 12 nucleotides agree with TRBD2. The germline V gene has CDR1 MGHDK and CDR2 SYGVNS. The CDR3 runs 14 residues. Trimming removed 6 bases from V and 6 bases from J; junction bases left unmatched: 3. CDR3 amino acids: CASRGLAGSNEQFF. The CDR3 coding sequence is TGTGCCAGCAGAGGACTAGCGGGGAGCAATGAGCAGTTCTTC.

The chain uses TRBV14 and TRBJ2-7; D gene unclear. Per the germline V gene, CDR1 is SGHDN and CDR2 is FVKESK. V lost 0 bases and J lost 0, with 9 bases in between. This CDR3 has 15 amino acids. CDR3 in amino acids: CASSQEVHPSYEQYF. The CDR3 DNA sequence: TGTGCCAGCAGCCAAGAAGTACACCCCTCCTACGAGCAGTACTTC.

The rearrangement joins TRBV19 to TRBJ1-1; D possibly corresponds to TRBD1 (5 bases). From germline, CDR1 is LNHDA and CDR2 SQIVND (reference sequence). The V and J ends lost 6 bases and 3 bases respectively, with 14 bases between them. The CDR3 has 14 residues. This CDR3 reads CASRMGLWDTEAFF. DNA of the CDR3: TGTGCCAGTAGGATGGGACTCTGGGACACTGAAGCTTTCTTT.

The V gene is TRBV7-9, the J gene TRBJ2-3; tentative D call: TRBD1 (6 bases). The CDR3 is 14 residues long. The V end was cut by 1 base, the J end by 3 bases, with 8 bases between. In germline, CDR1 is SEHNR, CDR2 FQNEAQ (reference sequence). In DNA form, the CDR3 reads TGTGCCAGCAGCTTAGTGAGGGGGACAGATACGCAGTATTTT. Amino acids: CASSLVRGTDTQYF.